This T cell receptor (beta chain) was recovered during a study of early T cells in non-severe SARS-CoV-2 infection. This CDR3 spans 14 amino acids. Attachment of unique molecular identifiers to individual cDNA molecules was performed. TCRdb redid the calling of the 5' RACE reads with MiXCR, one entry per CDR3 protein. The data hold 55,000 to 65,000 distinct CDR3 sequences, with 11% observed a single time. This clonotype came up a few times. The antigen is not known. At one end, the junction sequence differs from germline, possibly due to a read error. Study-wide results and limits: Comparison of clonotypes with VDJdb favored anti-spike CD8 responses while missing private and CD4 specificities.

Sequencing input: whole blood. The rearrangement joins TRBV12-3 or TRBV12-4 to TRBJ1-3; maybe TRBD1 (5 bases). The clonotype originates from an adult who was a healthcare worker with PCR-confirmed SARS-CoV-2 infection or an uninfected control (not recorded which). This CDR3 reads CASSLARRGDPSHF. The CDR3 coding sequence is TGTGCCAGCAGTTTAGCGAGGCGTGGGGACCCCTCTCATTTT.